What follows are 5 T cell receptor beta chains derived from one specimen sequenced in a study of PD-1 blockade in classical Hodgkin lymphoma. Relapses following autologous stem cell transplantation were seen in all patients, with brentuximab vedotin exposure varying. Repertoires were generated with immunoSEQ multiplex PCR, while TCRdb's copy carries only in-frame clones and drops some. Of about 97,000 clones in the sample, approximately 80% were seen once. Specimen: peripheral blood mononuclear cells (PBMCs), collected at baseline. The receptors originated from a human donor with classical Hodgkin lymphoma.

V gene TRBV5-4 combines with J gene TRBJ1-4, with D possibly matching TRBD1 (5 bases). The CDR3 loop spans 15 amino acids. Trimming removed 4 bases at V and 4 bases at J, with 14 bases between. CDR1 and CDR2 from the germline V gene are SGHNT and YYREEE (reference sequence). CDR3 in amino acids: CASSKTQGFNEKLFF. The DNA of the CDR3 is TGTGCCAGCAGCAAGACCCAGGGTTTTAATGAAAAACTGTTTTTT.

The chain is built from TRBV7-2 and TRBJ1-1, with D tentatively TRBD1 (5 bases). Trimming pared 6 bases from V and 3 bases from J, leaving 17 bases between. The germline CDR1 and CDR2 sequences are SGHTA and FQGNSA. The CDR3 has 15 residues. The CDR3 nucleotides read TGTGCCAGCAGTCCAGTGGGGGGTAGGGACACTGAAGCTTTCTTT. Its protein is CASSPVGGRDTEAFF. The full variable domain, completed using reference TRBV7-2 and TRBJ1-1, is GAGVSQSPSNKVTEKGKDVELRCDPISGHTALYWYRQSLGQGLEFLIYFQGNSAPDKSGLPSDRFSAERTGGSVSTLTIQRTQQEDSAVYLCASSPVGGRDTEAFFGQGTRLTVV.

This rearrangement joins TRBV2 to TRBJ1-4, with D tentatively TRBD1 (6 bases). The CDR3 extends over 14 amino acids. The V end lost 4 bases, the J end lost 7 bases, and 13 bases lay between the germline ends. Germline loops: CDR1 SNHLY, CDR2 FYNNEI. CDR3 region: CASSAQGQGEKLFF. Written as DNA, the CDR3 is TGTGCCAGCAGTGCTCAGGGGCAGGGTGAAAAACTGTTTTTT.

J is TRBJ2-1 and V is TRBV5-1; D call uncertain. CDR3 size: 12 residues. The germline CDR1 and CDR2 sequences are SGHRS and YFSETQ. V was cut by 1 base and J by 7 bases, with 6 bases left in between. As DNA, the CDR3 is TGCGCCAGCAGCTTGAATAGGAATGAGCAGTTCTTC. It is translated as CASSLNRNEQFF.

The V gene is TRBV28, the J gene TRBJ2-5; D not certain. Trimming took 2 bases from V and 9 from J, leaving 16 bases between them. Germline-derived CDR1 and CDR2 are MDHEN and SYDVKM. CDR3 size: 14 residues. CDR3 sequence (DNA): TGTGCCAGCAGTTTACCCGGACCGTCTTCTGCCCAGTACTTC. Translating gives CASSLPGPSSAQYF.